This TCR beta chain was captured in a study of cytomegalovirus exposure and HLA in healthy donors. 60 Vbeta and 13 Jbeta primers were used in PCR. Sequencing was performed with immunoSEQ multiplex PCR; in TCRdb, only in-frame clones are kept and a portion is missing. The sample has 180,000 or so clones; 81% are singletons. V lost 6 bases and J 1 base, leaving 15 bases between the germline ends. The CDR3 contains 15 residues. CDR1 is ENHRY and CDR2 is SYGVKD in the germline V gene. The gene calls are TRBV10-3 and TRBJ1-1; possible D gene TRBD1, 5 bases. This TCR was recovered from a woman aged 18-29 years in good health and CMV-seropositive. The sample consisted of PBMCs. The CDR3 coding sequence is TGTGCCATCAGAGTTACAGGTGCAAAGAACACTGAAGCTTTCTTT. As protein: CAIRVTGAKNTEAFF.